The clone carrying this T cell receptor (beta chain) was found a few times. The antigen is unknown. They built TCR cDNA with 5'RACE template switching, a step that put in a universal primer site and UMIs. Using its own MiXCR run on the 5' RACE reads, TCRdb lists one record per CDR3 protein. In the table there are 250,000 to 350,000 distinct CDR3 sequences, 6.8% of which are singletons. The record originates from a study of T cells after yellow fever vaccination. Overall study: SMART-Seq v4 Ultra Low Input prepared the low-cell-number fractions.

The CDR3 covers 16 residues. CDR1 is LGHNA and CDR2 is YNFKEQ in the germline V gene. Between the trimmed V and J ends, which lost 4 bases and 14 bases, there was a span of 24 bases. Study-level points and caveats: Weaker overall, the secondary response nonetheless peaked faster (day 5 versus 15).

The sequence came from a man younger than 35 who received the YFV17D yellow fever vaccine. The rearrangement links TRBV4-2 to TRBJ1-6, with D possibly being TRBD1 (6 bases). Sequencing used PBMCs, obtained about 41 days after the first yellow fever vaccination. The CDR3 nucleotides are TGTGCCAGCAGCCCCGGGGTAGGGGACAACGGAGGGGCCCTCCACTTT. This gives the protein CASSPGVGDNGGALHF.